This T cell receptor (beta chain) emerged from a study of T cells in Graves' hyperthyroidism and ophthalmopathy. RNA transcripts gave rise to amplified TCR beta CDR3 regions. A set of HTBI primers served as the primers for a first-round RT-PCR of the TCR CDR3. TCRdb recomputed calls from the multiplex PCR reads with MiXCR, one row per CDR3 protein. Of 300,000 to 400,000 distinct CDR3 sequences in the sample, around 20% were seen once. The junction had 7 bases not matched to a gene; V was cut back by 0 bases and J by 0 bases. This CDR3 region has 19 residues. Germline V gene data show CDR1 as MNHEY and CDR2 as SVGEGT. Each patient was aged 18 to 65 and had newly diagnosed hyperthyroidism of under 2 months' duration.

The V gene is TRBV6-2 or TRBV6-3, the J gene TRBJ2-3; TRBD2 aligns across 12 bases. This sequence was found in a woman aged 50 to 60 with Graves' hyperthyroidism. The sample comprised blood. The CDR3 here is CASSYSASGRVGSTDTQYF. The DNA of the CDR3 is TGTGCCAGCAGTTACTCGGCTAGCGGGAGGGTGGGTAGCACAGATACGCAGTATTTT.